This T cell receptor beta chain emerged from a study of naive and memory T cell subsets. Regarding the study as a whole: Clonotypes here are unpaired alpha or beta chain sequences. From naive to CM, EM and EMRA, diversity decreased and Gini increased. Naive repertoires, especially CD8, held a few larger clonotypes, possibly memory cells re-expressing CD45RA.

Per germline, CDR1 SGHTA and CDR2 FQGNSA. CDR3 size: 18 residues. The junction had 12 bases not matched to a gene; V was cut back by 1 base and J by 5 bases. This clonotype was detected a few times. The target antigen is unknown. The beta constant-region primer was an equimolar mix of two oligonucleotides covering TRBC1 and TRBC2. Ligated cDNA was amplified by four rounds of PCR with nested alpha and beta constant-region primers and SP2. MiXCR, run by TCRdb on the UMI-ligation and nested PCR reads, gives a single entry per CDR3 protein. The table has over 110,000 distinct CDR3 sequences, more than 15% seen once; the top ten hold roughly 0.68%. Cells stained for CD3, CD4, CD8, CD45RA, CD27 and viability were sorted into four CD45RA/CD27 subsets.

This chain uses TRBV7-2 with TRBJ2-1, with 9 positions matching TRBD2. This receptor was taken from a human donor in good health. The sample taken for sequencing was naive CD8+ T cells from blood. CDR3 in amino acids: CASSLGPSGNPIHNEQFF. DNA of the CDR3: TGTGCCAGCAGCTTAGGTCCTAGCGGGAACCCGATCCACAATGAGCAGTTCTTC.